These 14 T cell receptor beta chains were sequenced from one sample in a study of beta chain features in type 1 diabetes (dated by TCRdb to 2017 to 2018). Library preparation used the immunoSEQ multiplex PCR assay. The High Capacity cDNA Reverse Transcription Kit was used to reverse transcribe all of the isolated RNA, meaning that expressed TCRB transcripts were what got sequenced. Sourced from immuneACCESS, this table was stored by TCRdb with only in-frame sequences that have V and J called. A share of the clones is absent; for the studies checked, an unresolved V gene accounts for under half, and the remainder has no known explanation. In this sample the table shows 200,000 to 300,000 clones, about 70% of which occur a single time. The ten largest clones represent approximately 0.053% of the sample. Specimen: naive CD4+ T cells from blood. The sample's cell subset or site, from its label and the paper: true naive CD4+ T cells. The receptors derive from a man aged 30 to 39 in good health.

This clone was counted between two and nine times. The genes are TRBV30 and TRBJ2-5; D is uncertain. The V end lost 2 bases, the J end lost 0 bases, and 13 bases lay between the germline ends. The CDR3 has 15 amino acids. Germline CDR1 is GTSNPN and CDR2 is SVGIG (reference sequence). Written as DNA, the CDR3 is TGTGCCTGGAGTAGACGGCAAACCCACCAAGAGACCCAGTACTTC. Its protein is CAWSRRQTHQETQYF.

The chain couples TRBV10-3 to TRBJ2-1, with TRBD2 identical over 9 bases. Trimming at V came to 0 bases and at J to 2 bases, leaving 5 bases not matched to a gene. The CDR3 runs 17 residues. CDR1 ENHRY and CDR2 SYGVKD come from the germline V gene. The CDR3, as DNA: TGTGCCATCAGTGAGTCCGGAGCGGGAGGTCCCTACAATGAGCAGTTCTTC. This gives the protein CAISESGAGGPYNEQFF.

For this clone: Other nucleotide sequences in the sample specify the same CDR3. The chain couples TRBV7-2 to TRBJ1-5; D is unresolved. The CDR3 spans 15 residues. V was trimmed by 1 base and J by 0 bases, leaving 7 bases between them. The V gene's germline CDR1 is SGHTA and CDR2 FQGNSA. This CDR3 is CASSLGDVSNQPQHF. The CDR3 DNA follows: TGTGCCAGCAGCTTAGGAGACGTTAGCAATCAGCCCCAGCATTTT. The variable domain in full, with the rest retrieved from reference TRBV7-2 and TRBJ1-5, is GAGVSQSPSNKVTEKGKDVELRCDPISGHTALYWYRQSLGQGLEFLIYFQGNSAPDKSGLPSDRFSAERTGGSVSTLTIQRTQQEDSAVYLCASSLGDVSNQPQHFGDGTRLSIL.

With respect to this clone: The sample contains more than one DNA sequence encoding this CDR3. The chain recombines TRBV29-1 with TRBJ1-2; no clear D gene. CDR3 length: 10 amino acids. Trimming shortened V by 7 bases and J by 3 bases, and 6 bases separated the two germline ends. In germline, CDR1 is SQVTM, CDR2 ANQGSEA. The CDR3 loop is CSAQDYGYTF. The CDR3 DNA reads as TGCAGCGCTCAGGACTATGGCTACACCTTC.

The rearrangement uses TRBV30 and TRBJ2-2; 8 bases map to TRBD1. From germline, CDR1 is GTSNPN and CDR2 SVGIG (reference sequence). The V and J ends lost 8 bases and 6 bases, in that order; junction bases with no gene match: 8. This CDR3 spans 13 amino acids. The CDR3 loop reads CAGNRGVAGELFF. In DNA, the CDR3 is TGTGCCGGCAACAGGGGGGTCGCCGGGGAGCTGTTTTTT.

In nucleotides, the CDR3 is TGTGCCAGCAGGCGAGCGGGAGGGCAAGGCGAGCAGTACTTC. Protein: CASRRAGGQGEQYF. The chain joins TRBV11-2 to TRBJ2-7, with 10 nucleotides matching TRBD2. This CDR3 contains 14 residues. V lost 6 bases to trimming and J lost 6 bases; unmatched junction nucleotides: 8. From germline, CDR1 is SGHAT and CDR2 FQNNGV.

The chain joins TRBV30 to TRBJ1-5; possibly TRBD1 for D (6 bases). The CDR3 has 17 residues. V was clipped by 0 bases and J by 4 bases, with 19 bases between them. Per germline, CDR1 GTSNPN and CDR2 SVGIG (reference sequence). CDR3 residues: CAWSVPRGTGSNQPQHF. CDR3 bases: TGTGCCTGGAGTGTACCACGGGGAACAGGGAGTAATCAGCCCCAGCATTTT.

The V call is TRBV11-2, the J call TRBJ2-1; 7 bases match TRBD2. The CDR3 contains 15 residues. The germline V gene has CDR1 SGHAT and CDR2 FQNNGV. The V segment lost 1 base and the J segment 0 bases; nucleotides outside the gene matches: 0. The CDR3 region is CASSLGTSSYNEQFF. The CDR3 DNA is TGTGCCAGCAGCTTAGGGACTAGCTCCTACAATGAGCAGTTCTTC.

V usage is TRBV30 and J usage is TRBJ2-1, with TRBD2 matching 10 bases. The V segment lost 0 bases and the J segment 5 bases; nucleotides outside the gene matches: 7. CDR3 length: 16 residues. Germline V CDR1 and CDR2: GTSNPN, SVGIG (reference sequence). CDR3 loop: CAWSVLAGVANNEQFF. The DNA of the CDR3 is TGTGCCTGGAGTGTGCTAGCGGGAGTAGCTAACAATGAGCAGTTCTTC. The full variable domain, completed using reference TRBV30 and TRBJ2-1, is SQTIHQWPATLVQPVGSPLSLECTVEGTSNPNLYWYRQAAGRGLQLLFYSVGIGQISSEVPQNLSASRPQDRQFILSSKKLLLSDSGFYLCAWSVLAGVANNEQFFGPGTRLTVL.

As regards this clone: Additional DNA sequences in this sample encode the identical CDR3. The chain combines TRBV29-1 with TRBJ2-5; D tentatively reads TRBD1 or TRBD2 (5 bases each). The V gene lost 6 bases and the J gene lost 5 bases, with 13 bases spanning the gap. The CDR3 covers 12 residues. Germline CDR1 is SQVTM and CDR2 is ANQGSEA. The CDR3 DNA is TGCAGCGTCGTTCAGGGCGGGGAGACCCAGTACTTC. Protein: CSVVQGGETQYF.

V usage is TRBV5-6 and J usage is TRBJ2-7; D is uncertain. The CDR3 length is 11 residues. Trimming left V 1 base short and J 6 bases short, with 5 bases between. Germline V gene lookup returns CDR1 SGHDT and CDR2 YYEEEE. In DNA, the CDR3 is TGTGCCAGCAGCTTGTTCTCCGAGCAGTACTTC. Amino acid sequence: CASSLFSEQYF. The full variable domain, with the rest looked up from reference TRBV5-6 and TRBJ2-7, is DAGVTQSPTHLIKTRGQQVTLRCSPKSGHDTVSWYQQALGQGPQFIFQYYEEEERQRGNFPDRFSGHQFPNYSSELNVNALLLGDSALYLCASSLFSEQYFGPGTRLTVT.

V gene TRBV30 combines with J gene TRBJ2-1, with D perhaps matching TRBD1 (6 bases). Germline loops: CDR1 GTSNPN, CDR2 SVGIG (reference sequence). The germline V and J ends were trimmed by 0 bases and 10 bases, with 13 bases remaining between them. This CDR3 comprises 13 residues. CDR3 nucleotide sequence: TGTGCCTGGAGTGTACAGGGAACGGCGGAGCAGTTCTTC. Translation: CAWSVQGTAEQFF.

The genes are TRBV6-6 and TRBJ1-5; 8 nucleotides line up with TRBD1. Germline CDR1 MNHNY, CDR2 SVGAGI (reference sequence). This CDR3 contains 13 residues. J gave up 9 bases and V 4 bases, and 5 bases lay outside the gene matches. CDR3 residues: CASSSGQGRPQHF. For the CDR3, the DNA is TGTGCCAGCAGTTCCGGACAGGGCCGGCCCCAGCATTTT.

The chain carries TRBV30 and TRBJ2-3; D ambiguous. Trimming cost V 3 bases and J 6 bases, with 13 bases left between them. This CDR3 region has 13 residues. From germline, CDR1 is GTSNPN and CDR2 SVGIG (reference sequence). This chain's CDR3 is CAWSSNRLDTQYF. The CDR3 DNA follows: TGTGCCTGGAGCTCAAATCGGCTGGATACGCAGTATTTT.